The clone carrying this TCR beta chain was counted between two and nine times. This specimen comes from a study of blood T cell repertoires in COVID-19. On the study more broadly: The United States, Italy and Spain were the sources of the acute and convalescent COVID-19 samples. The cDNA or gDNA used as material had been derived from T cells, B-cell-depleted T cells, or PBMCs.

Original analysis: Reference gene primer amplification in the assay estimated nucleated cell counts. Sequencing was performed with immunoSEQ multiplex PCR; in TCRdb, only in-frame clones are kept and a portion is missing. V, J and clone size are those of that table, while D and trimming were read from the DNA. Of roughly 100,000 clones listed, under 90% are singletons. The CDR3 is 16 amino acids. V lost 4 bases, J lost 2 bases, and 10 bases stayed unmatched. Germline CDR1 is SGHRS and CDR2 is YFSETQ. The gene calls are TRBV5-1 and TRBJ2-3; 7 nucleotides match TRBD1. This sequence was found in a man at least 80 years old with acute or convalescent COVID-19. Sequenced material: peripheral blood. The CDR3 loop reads CASSKHRDSPTDTQYF. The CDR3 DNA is TGCGCCAGCAGCAAACACCGGGACAGCCCCACAGATACGCAGTATTTT.